This T cell receptor beta chain was sequenced in a study of shared clonotypes between healthy human individuals. General observations from the study: Researchers found naive subsets generally carried larger estimated richness than memory subsets.

Germline V gene lookup returns CDR1 SGHRS and CDR2 YFSETQ. This CDR3 region has 13 residues. V gave up 6 bases and J gave up 7 bases, with 16 bases separating them. As concerns this clone: Its antigen is not identified.

Method: immunoSEQ multiplex PCR; TCRdb's copy keeps in-frame clones and lacks some. The table shows roughly 1,000,000 clones, with about 84% occurring only once. The sample was memory CD4+ T cells from PBMCs. Specified subset: CD45RA-negative fraction. J is TRBJ1-2 and V is TRBV5-1; D is perhaps TRBD1 (6 bases). The clonotype was recovered from a man between 18 and 29 years old in good health. Some clones in this sample may be carry-over from other donors' samples. The CDR3 loop is CASTEQGGSGYTF. The DNA for the CDR3 is TGCGCCAGCACCGAACAGGGAGGAAGTGGCTACACCTTC. Filled out from reference TRBV5-1 and TRBJ1-2, the complete variable domain reads KAGVTQTPRYLIKTRGQQVTLSCSPISGHRSVSWYQQTPGQGLQFLFEYFSETQRNKGNFPGRFSGRQFSNSRSEMNVSTLELGDSALYLCASTEQGGSGYTFGSGTRLTVV.